A selection of T cell receptor beta chains follows, all from one sample in a study of T cell repertoires in ileal Crohn's disease. Some clones are missing from TCRdb's copy, which holds only in-frame ones; the method was immunoSEQ multiplex PCR. The data contain under 2,500 clones, around 93% of them singletons. Sequencing input: ileal tissue. The source is an adult with Crohn's disease. The CDR3 runs from the conserved cysteine through the conserved F or W. A D gene is named only where the DNA matches it firmly. The size entry is marked missing in some rows and otherwise reads once, few, many or a size class.

TRBJ1-1,NA,TRBV14,once,CASSPGQNTEAFF,TGTGCCAGCAGCCCGGGACAGAACACTGAAGCTTTCTTT
TRBJ1-4,NA,TRBV6-5,once,CASSYGDTPGKLFF,TGTGCCAGCAGTTACGGGGACACTCCGGGAAAACTGTTTTTT
TRBJ2-3,TRBD2,TRBV29-1,large,CSGKAGGSMDTQYF,TGCAGCGGTAAAGCGGGGGGGTCTATGGATACGCAGTATTTT
TRBJ2-1,TRBD2,TRBV9,NA,CASSVGQLAGGLEQFF,TGTGCCAGCAGCGTAGGGCAACTAGCGGGGGGGCTTGAGCAGTTCTTC
TRBJ2-1,TRBD2,TRBV7-6,NA,CASSSNYGDYEQFF,TGTGCCAGCAGCTCCAACTACGGGGACTACGAGCAGTTCTTC
TRBJ2-1,NA,TRBV14,NA,CASSQGRGFPERYNEQFF,TGTGCCAGCAGCCAAGGTAGGGGGTTCCCAGAAAGGTACAATGAGCAGTTCTTC
TRBJ2-7,NA,TRBV7-9,NA,CASTNILGSYEQYF,TGTGCCAGCACCAATATCCTCGGGTCCTACGAGCAGTACTTC
TRBJ2-3,TRBD2,TRBV28,NA,CASLAGGTTDTQYF,TGTGCCAGCTTAGCGGGGGGAACCACAGATACGCAGTATTTT
TRBJ2-2,TRBD2,TRBV5-1,NA,CASGREGTGELFF,TGCGCCAGCGGGCGGGAGGGCACCGGGGAGCTGTTTTTT
TRBJ1-2,NA,TRBV25-1,NA,CASRGAGYTF,TGTGCCAGCAGGGGGGCTGGCTACACCTTC
TRBJ2-3,TRBD2,TRBV7-2,NA,CASSLGPPPAGGRDTQYF,TGTGCCAGCAGCTTAGGACCCCCCCCAGCGGGGGGGCGAGATACGCAGTATTTT
TRBJ1-2,TRBD1,TRBV10-3,NA,CAISVPGQGGGYTF,TGTGCCATCAGTGTGCCCGGACAGGGGGGTGGCTACACCTTC
TRBJ1-4,TRBD1,TRBV18,once,CASSADRNEKLFF,TGTGCCAGCTCAGCGGACAGGAATGAAAAACTGTTTTTT
TRBJ1-6,NA,TRBV27,NA,CASSLAVHGSGSPLHF,TGTGCCAGCAGTTTAGCAGTGCACGGGAGCGGATCACCCCTCCACTTT
TRBJ2-7,NA,TRBV2,NA,CASKGPISSPTAYEQYF,TGTGCCAGCAAAGGCCCTATTAGTTCGCCAACAGCCTACGAGCAGTACTTC
TRBJ2-5,TRBD1,TRBV4-1,once,CASRGQGHETQYF,TGCGCCAGCAGAGGACAGGGTCACGAGACCCAGTACTTC
TRBJ2-2,TRBD2,TRBV5-4,NA,CASSAIAGGNTGELFF,TGTGCCAGCAGCGCAATAGCGGGGGGGAACACCGGGGAGCTGTTTTTT
TRBJ2-1,NA,TRBV30,NA,CAWSVRLDVYNEQFF,TGTGCCTGGAGTGTTCGACTCGACGTATACAATGAGCAGTTCTTC
TRBJ1-1,NA,TRBV18,NA,CASSPRGVTRNTEAFF,TGTGCCAGCTCACCAAGGGGTGTAACTCGGAACACTGAAGCTTTCTTT
TRBJ1-2,NA,TRBV4-3,NA,CASSQEQHYGYTF,TGCGCCAGCAGCCAAGAACAGCACTATGGCTACACCTTC
TRBJ1-4,TRBD1,TRBV7-7,once,CASSLGTGNEGRSEKLFF,TGTGCCAGCAGCTTAGGGACAGGGAACGAGGGCAGAAGTGAAAAACTGTTTTTT
TRBJ1-1,TRBD1,TRBV30,NA,CAWTPDRVNTEAFF,TGTGCCTGGACCCCCGACAGGGTGAACACTGAAGCTTTCTTT
TRBJ1-5,TRBD1,TRBV7-8,NA,CASSTSGQGILYQPQHF,TGTGCCAGCAGCACCTCGGGACAGGGGATCCTCTATCAGCCCCAGCATTTT
TRBJ1-1,NA,TRBV5-1,NA,CASSETMNTEAFF,TGCGCCAGCAGCGAAACTATGAACACTGAAGCTTTCTTT
TRBJ2-5,TRBD1,TRBV6-1,NA,CASRRGQGVQETQYF,TGTGCCAGCAGGAGAGGACAGGGGGTACAAGAGACCCAGTACTTC
TRBJ1-6,TRBD1,TRBV14,NA,CASSLTGGGSPLHF,TGTGCCAGCAGCCTTACAGGGGGCGGTTCACCCCTCCACTTT
TRBJ2-1,NA,TRBV27,NA,CASSPTPALYNEQFF,TGTGCCAGCAGTCCAACTCCCGCACTCTACAATGAGCAGTTCTTC
TRBJ2-1,TRBD2,TRBV9,once,CASSVTSGGAGNEQFF,TGTGCCAGCAGCGTGACTAGCGGGGGGGCGGGCAATGAGCAGTTCTTC